This TCR beta chain stems from a study of blood T cell repertoires in COVID-19. Per the original data handling: Researchers report that nucleated cell counts were estimated from reference gene primer amplification. TCRdb keeps only in-frame clones here, not all; method: immunoSEQ multiplex PCR. That table furnishes V, J and clone size, whereas the DNA furnished D and trimming. The data contain roughly 19,000 clones, approximately 89% of them singletons. This CDR3 comprises 14 residues. V was clipped by 3 bases and J by 7 bases, with 10 bases between them. Germline assignment: CDR1 MNHEY and CDR2 SVGAGI.

The source is a young woman who had recovered from COVID-19. J is TRBJ1-6 and V is TRBV6-5; tentative D call: TRBD1 (6 bases). Sample: PBMCs or T cells enriched from blood (not recorded which). CDR3 in amino acids: CASSYQGHNSPLHF. DNA of the CDR3: TGTGCCAGCAGTTATCAGGGGCACAATTCACCCCTCCACTTT.